Listed below are T cell receptor beta chains from one sample, sequenced in a study of OX40 agonist ivuxolimab in advanced cancers. Repertoires were generated with immunoSEQ multiplex PCR, while TCRdb's copy carries only in-frame clones and drops some. The sample lists 55,000 to 85,000 clones, about 80% seen once, with 1.2% in the top ten. This specimen consisted of CD4+ or CD8+ T cells sorted from blood, obtained in a trial of the OX40 agonist ivuxolimab. These receptors came from an adult with an advanced solid tumor such as melanoma, head and neck, liver or kidney cancer. Both conserved end residues are part of each CDR3. D genes are given only for firm matches. A clone size is listed for some rows: how often the clone was seen (once, few, many), or a class if it is expanded.

V gene	D gene	J gene	clone size	CDR3 DNA	CDR3 protein
TRBV5-1	-	TRBJ1-4	-	TGCGCCAGCAGCGTTCTGGGGACCCCTAATGAAAAACTGTTTTTT	CASSVLGTPNEKLFF
TRBV10-3	TRBD1	TRBJ2-6	few	TGTGCCATCACCCCGGGACAGGCCCGCTCTGGGGCCAACGTCCTGACTTTC	CAITPGQARSGANVLTF
TRBV2	-	TRBJ1-2	-	TGTGCCAGCAGCGAGGGAGGGGTAAGGTATGGCTACACCTTC	CASSEGGVRYGYTF
TRBV12-5	-	TRBJ1-2	-	TGTGCTAGTGGCCCGAGGGGATCTCGGCGTGGCTACACCTTC	CASGPRGSRRGYTF
TRBV6-1	TRBD1	TRBJ2-1	-	TGTGCCAGCAGAGCGACCGGGACAGGATACAATGAGCAGTTCTTC	CASRATGTGYNEQFF
TRBV5-1	-	TRBJ2-5	-	TGCGCCAGCAGCTTGCTGATTGGGGGGTACCAAGAGACCCAGTACTTC	CASSLLIGGYQETQYF
TRBV9	-	TRBJ1-2	-	TGTGCCAGCAGCGTAGGAGCTAACTATGGCTACACCTTC	CASSVGANYGYTF
TRBV2	-	TRBJ1-2	-	TGTGCAGGCCGGAGAGGGGACCCCTATGGCTACACCTTC	CAGRRGDPYGYTF
TRBV6-5	-	TRBJ1-3	-	TGTGCCAGCAGTTCAGGGTCCCGACGGAACACCATATATTTT	CASSSGSRRNTIYF
TRBV15	-	TRBJ2-3	few	TGTGCCACCAGCAGAGGGGTACGGAGCACAGATACGCAGTATTTT	CATSRGVRSTDTQYF
TRBV7-9	TRBD1	TRBJ1-5	-	TGTGCCAGCAGCTTAGGCGGGACAGGGGGTCCCCCCCAGCATTTT	CASSLGGTGGPPQHF
TRBV9	TRBD2	TRBJ2-1	-	TGTGCCAGCAGCGTAGCTACGGCGGGGGGCCTCGGCCAGAGCTACAATGAGCAGTTCTTC	CASSVATAGGLGQSYNEQFF
TRBV5-6	-	TRBJ2-1	-	TGTGCCAGCAGCAAAGGACAGAGTAACAATGAGCAGTTCTTC	CASSKGQSNNEQFF
TRBV7-2	-	TRBJ1-1	-	TGTGCCAGCAGCCGATCAGGGGTGAGCACTGAAGCTTTCTTT	CASSRSGVSTEAFF
TRBV20-1	TRBD1	TRBJ1-6	-	TGCAGTGCTTATGACCGGGACAGGGTTTGGTTT	CSAYDRDRVWF
TRBV30	-	TRBJ1-2	-	TGTGCCTGGAGTGAGAGGCTACCCAACTATGGCTACACCTTC	CAWSERLPNYGYTF
TRBV30	-	TRBJ1-5	many	TGTGCCTGGAGTAGAACGGGAGGGAAAAATCAGCCCCAGCATTTT	CAWSRTGGKNQPQHF
TRBV21-1	-	TRBJ1-4	-	TGTGCCAGCAGCCTCAGGGACCCGGGATTCCGCAGGCGGCTGTTTTTT	CASSLRDPGFRRRLFF
TRBV5-6	-	TRBJ1-1	once	TGTGCCAGCAGCTTAGGTTTGAACACTGAAGCTTTCTTT	CASSLGLNTEAFF
TRBV5-6	-	TRBJ2-2	-	TGTGCCAGCAGCTCACCACCCAACACCGGGGAGCTGTTTTTT	CASSSPPNTGELFF
TRBV7-8	TRBD1	TRBJ2-1	-	TGTGCCAGCAGCTCCACGACAGGGGGGAATGAGCAGTTCTTC	CASSSTTGGNEQFF
TRBV6-6	-	TRBJ1-1	few	TGTGCCAGCAGTTCTTTCCCCCTCGGTTACACTGAAGCTTTCTTT	CASSSFPLGYTEAFF
TRBV25-1	-	TRBJ1-2	-	TGTGCCAGCAGTGCCGGGACACCCCGAGGAGGCTACACCTTC	CASSAGTPRGGYTF
TRBV11-2	-	TRBJ1-6	-	TGTGCCAGCAGCTTAGCCGGAAACTATAATTCACCCCTCCACTTT	CASSLAGNYNSPLHF
TRBV11-1	-	TRBJ1-5	-	TGTGCCAGCAGCTGGAGTACCGGGTACCAGCCCCAGCATTTT	CASSWSTGYQPQHF
TRBV4-2	TRBD2	TRBJ2-1	-	TGTGCCAGCAGCCCACTAGCGGGGGGACCCTACAATGAGCAGTTCTTC	CASSPLAGGPYNEQFF
TRBV6-5	-	TRBJ2-3	-	TGTGCCAGCACAGGGGAGAGGGGCACAGATACGCAGTATTTT	CASTGERGTDTQYF
TRBV11-2	-	TRBJ2-5	-	TGTGCCAGCACCACAAGTGCGGGAGAGACCCAGTACTTC	CASTTSAGETQYF
TRBV14	-	TRBJ1-6	-	TGTGCCAGCAGCAAGGGCGGGGGCGCTTCACCCCTCCACTTT	CASSKGGGASPLHF
TRBV5-6	-	TRBJ1-2	-	TGTGCCAGCAGCTTGACCTCGGGGAGGTCGGGCTACACCTTC	CASSLTSGRSGYTF
TRBV10-1	-	TRBJ1-2	-	TGCGCCAGCAGTGCTGGGTCCTATGGCTACACCTTC	CASSAGSYGYTF
TRBV12-5	-	TRBJ2-2	-	TGTGCTAGTGGTTTGGTACTCCCACAACCCCTGACGGGGGAGCTGTTTTTT	CASGLVLPQPLTGELFF
TRBV19	-	TRBJ1-2	once	TGTGCCACCCGCTGGGGGTTGGGCTACACCTTC	CATRWGLGYTF
TRBV28	-	TRBJ2-3	-	TGTGCCAGCAGTTTTCAGGGAAGCACAGATACGCAGTATTTT	CASSFQGSTDTQYF
TRBV5-6	-	TRBJ2-5	-	TGTGCCAGCAGCCCGGGACCATCGGGGACCCAGTACTTC	CASSPGPSGTQYF
TRBV6-9	-	TRBJ1-4	-	TGTGCCAGCAGTTATTCGACCCGTGTGAAACTGTTTTTT	CASSYSTRVKLFF
TRBV5-1	TRBD1	TRBJ1-5	-	TGCGCCAGCAGCTTGGATGGGGACAGGGTCCAGCCCCAGCATTTT	CASSLDGDRVQPQHF
TRBV7-8	TRBD1	TRBJ2-1	-	TGTGCCAGCAGCTTCGGACAGGGGGGATACAATGAGCAGTTCTTC	CASSFGQGGYNEQFF
TRBV6-6	TRBD1	TRBJ1-1	-	TGTGCCAGCAAGGAGTATAGGGACAGGCGGAACACTGAAGCTTTCTTT	CASKEYRDRRNTEAFF
TRBV4-1	TRBD2	TRBJ2-1	-	TGCGCCAGCAGCCAAGGGCTAGCGGGGGCCAATGAGCAGTTCTTC	CASSQGLAGANEQFF
TRBV9	-	TRBJ2-1	-	TGTGCCAGCAGCGTAAGGGGGCTAGCGGCCTCCTACAATGAGCAGTTCTTC	CASSVRGLAASYNEQFF
TRBV4-1	TRBD1	TRBJ2-2	-	TGCGCCAGCAGCTCCCGACAGGGCGGCGGGGAGCTGTTTTTT	CASSSRQGGGELFF
TRBV4-1	-	TRBJ1-3	once	TGCGCCAGCAGCCAAGAACCATTAGGAACCACCATATATTTT	CASSQEPLGTTIYF